These 26 T cell receptor beta chains were all obtained from the same sample, sequenced in a study of read filtering for tumor transcriptome and immune sequencing. Molecular barcoded adaptors covering alpha/delta and beta/gamma chains were used on about 0.4 ug RNA. Each CDR3 protein gets one entry after TCRdb re-called the reads with MiXCR. The repertoire includes 100,000 to 150,000 distinct CDR3 sequences, under 15% of them detected once, and roughly 9.6% sits in the top ten. Input material: a population of CD138-negative cells sorted from bone marrow. These receptors were taken from a donor aged 40 or older with multiple myeloma.

This chain uses TRBV5-6 with TRBJ1-5, with TRBD1 matching 10 bases. Trimming took 0 bases from V and 4 from J; bases not matched to a gene: 1. CDR1 is SGHDT, CDR2 YYEEEE, per germline. CDR3 length equals 15 residues. CDR3 sequence: CASSLEGQGNQPQHF. CDR3 bases: TGTGCCAGCAGCTTGGAGGGACAGGGGAATCAGCCCCAGCATTTT.

This clonotype was observed many times. V gene TRBV20-1 combines with J gene TRBJ1-4; 7 bases are a match to TRBD1. The CDR3 contains 14 residues. The V segment lost 3 bases and the J segment 4 bases; nucleotides outside the gene matches: 5. The germline CDR1 and CDR2 sequences are DFQATT and SNEGSKA (reference sequence). CDR3 sequence (DNA): TGCAGTGCTAGTAGGGACAGCTATAATGAAAAACTGTTTTTT. Its protein product is CSASRDSYNEKLFF.

There are many counts of this clonotype. The V call is TRBV20-1, the J call TRBJ2-1; TRBD2 matches 10 bases. The CDR3 has 13 amino acids. Trimming removed 3 bases from V and 8 bases from J; junction bases left unmatched: 4. Germline-derived CDR1 and CDR2 are DFQATT and SNEGSKA (reference sequence). Here the CDR3 reads CSASSLAGDEQFF. CDR3 DNA: TGCAGTGCTAGTTCCCTAGCGGGAGATGAGCAGTTCTTC.

This clonotype was picked up many times. The gene calls are TRBV11-2 and TRBJ1-4; 7 nucleotides align to TRBD1. V lost 3 bases, J lost 0 bases, and 1 base stayed unmatched. The germline V gene has CDR1 SGHAT and CDR2 FQNNGV. CDR3 length: 15 amino acids. The DNA for the CDR3 is TGTGCCAGCAGCTTGGGACAGACAACTAATGAAAAACTGTTTTTT. Residues: CASSLGQTTNEKLFF.

This clonotype was counted at least ten times. CDR3 sequence (DNA): TGTGCCAGTAGTATGGGTCCCTACAATGAGCAGTTCTTC. It translates to CASSMGPYNEQFF. The chain couples TRBV19 to TRBJ2-1; D is uncertain. Germline CDR1 and CDR2: LNHDA and SQIVND (reference sequence). CDR3 length: 13 residues. The V gene lost 3 bases and the J gene lost 2 bases, with 5 bases spanning the gap.

Details on this clonotype: This likely comes from a read error, as the CDR3 has no conserved phenylalanine or tryptophan at its end. This sequence joins TRBV20-1 and TRBJ2-1; 11 nucleotides align to TRBD2. This CDR3 has 17 residues. Germline V lookup: CDR1 DFQATT, CDR2 SNEGSKA (reference sequence). J lost 9 bases, V lost 5 bases, and 18 bases had no gene match. This CDR3 is CSAEGGGETSGTTEQFS. The DNA of the CDR3 is TGCAGTGCTGAGGGAGGGGGGGAGACTAGCGGGACCACTGAGCAGTTCTCC.

Details on this clonotype: Given a much more abundant clone one base away, this may be a read error. The rearrangement joins TRBV29-1 to TRBJ2-5; D call uncertain. Germline-derived CDR1 and CDR2 are SQVTM and ANQGSEA. The CDR3 has 13 residues. The CDR3 sequence is CSVEVRSQETLYF. The CDR3 bases are TGCAGCGTTGAAGTGAGGTCCCAAGAGACCCTGTACTTC.

This clonotype was recorded many times. The chain joins TRBV25-1 to TRBJ2-3; D not resolved. CDR1 and CDR2 (germline): MGHDK, SYGVNS. This CDR3 has 12 residues. V gave up 6 bases and J gave up 2 bases, with 6 bases separating them. In nucleotides, the CDR3 is TGTGCCAGCAGAGAGTCCACAGATACGCAGTATTTT. It yields the protein CASRESTDTQYF.

This clonotype came up a few times. A much larger clone sits a single nucleotide away, making a read error possible. The chain has TRBV13 and TRBJ2-1; 7 bases agree with TRBD1. Germline assignment: CDR1 PRHDT and CDR2 FYEKMQ (reference sequence). The CDR3 is 15 residues long. V shed 5 bases and J 5 bases; nucleotides not matched to a gene: 9. The CDR3 protein is CASSADPDRNNEQFF. In DNA, the CDR3 is TGTGCCAGCAGCGCCGACCCGGACAGGAACAATGAGCAGTTCTTC.

This clonotype occurred many times. This chain connects TRBV20-1 to TRBJ2-7, with 7 bases identical to TRBD1. Germline CDR1 DFQATT, CDR2 SNEGSKA (reference sequence). The ends lost 6 bases at V and 2 bases at J; junction bases unmatched: 4. The CDR3 runs 12 residues. CDR3 nucleotide sequence: TGCAGTGCCTGGGACAGAACCTACGAGCAGTACTTC. It yields the protein CSAWDRTYEQYF.

In this sample, this clonotype turned up many times. This chain joins TRBV20-1 and TRBJ2-3, with a possible D match to TRBD1 (5 bases). CDR3 size: 13 residues. Trimming took off 4 bases at V and 1 base at J, with 9 bases between the two ends. Germline CDR1 reads DFQATT; CDR2 reads SNEGSKA (reference sequence). CDR3 nucleotides: TGCAGTGCTACTTCAGGGCGCACAGATACGCAGTATTTT. Its protein product is CSATSGRTDTQYF.

This clonotype appeared a few times. The CDR3 is CASSIGQGPGELFF. The DNA of the CDR3 is TGTGCCAGTAGTATCGGACAGGGTCCCGGGGAGCTGTTTTTT. The chain couples TRBV19 to TRBJ2-2, with 8 bases lining up with TRBD1. CDR1 and CDR2 (germline): LNHDA, SQIVND (reference sequence). The junction had 3 bases not matched to a gene; V was cut back by 3 bases and J by 6 bases. The CDR3 consists of 14 residues.

A few counts support this clonotype. The chain recombines TRBV30 with TRBJ2-5; 9 bases match TRBD1. Germline V gene data show CDR1 as GTSNPN and CDR2 as SVGIG (reference sequence). With 8 bases clipped from V and 4 bases from J, the junction kept 5 bases outside the gene matches. The length of the CDR3 is 12 residues. The CDR3 bases are TGTGCCCAGGGACAGGGTGCAGAGACCCAGTACTTC. Translation: CAQGQGAETQYF.

V and J are TRBV29-1 and TRBJ1-1; a possible D gene is TRBD1 (5 bases). The germline gives CDR1 SQVTM, CDR2 ANQGSEA. The CDR3 extends over 13 amino acids. Trimming removed 6 bases from V and 0 bases from J, with 11 bases in between. The DNA of the CDR3 is TGCAGCGTGCGCAGGGAAATGAACACTGAAGCTTTCTTT. Protein sequence: CSVRREMNTEAFF.

This clonotype has at least ten counts. The J gene is TRBJ1-1, the V gene TRBV12-3 or TRBV12-4; tentative D call: TRBD1 (5 bases). Trimming cost V 3 bases and J 1 base, with 9 bases left between them. The CDR3 has 14 residues. The CDR3 nucleotides read TGTGCCAGCAGTTTGGAGGGGTGGAACACTGAAGCTTTCTTT. Protein product: CASSLEGWNTEAFF.

This clonotype was observed many times. This sequence joins TRBV20-1 and TRBJ2-1, with 9 bases identical to TRBD2. The CDR3 contains 16 residues. Trimming cost V 7 bases and J 2 bases; bases outside gene matches: 12. Germline assignment: CDR1 DFQATT and CDR2 SNEGSKA (reference sequence). The CDR3 nucleotides are TGCAGTGGTGTTAGCGGGAGTGGGGGACCCTACAATGAGCAGTTCTTC. Protein sequence: CSGVSGSGGPYNEQFF.

At least ten counts were recorded for this clonotype. This chain connects TRBV6-2 or TRBV6-3 to TRBJ2-1; D may be TRBD2 (5 bases). Germline-derived CDR1 and CDR2 are MNHEY and SVGEGT. This CDR3 spans 15 amino acids. Trimming removed 4 bases at V and 4 bases at J, with 14 bases between. As DNA, the CDR3 is TGTGCCAGCAGTTCGGGCGGGCGAGGGTACAATGAGCAGTTCTTC. It codes for CASSSGGRGYNEQFF.

The V call is TRBV23-1, the J call TRBJ1-2; TRBD1 aligns across 7 bases. TRBV23-1 belongs to the ORF category, with a function that is uncertain. V shed 1 base, J shed 2 bases, and the junction held 16 bases outside the gene matches. The CDR3 consists of 19 residues. Written as DNA, the CDR3 is TGCGCCAGCAGTCAATTTCTTCCCCTTGGGACAGCTCCAAACTATGGCTACACCTTC. This gives the protein CASSQFLPLGTAPNYGYTF.

This clonotype was seen repeatedly, ten times or more. The rearrangement joins TRBV7-6 to TRBJ1-1, with D possibly TRBD1 on 5 matching bases. Trimming removed 2 bases from V and 3 bases from J, with 13 bases in between. The CDR3 runs to 15 residues. Germline CDR1 reads SGHVS; CDR2 reads FNYEAQ. CDR3: CASSLRGARDTEAFF. The CDR3 bases are TGTGCCAGCAGCTTAAGAGGGGCGCGGGACACTGAAGCTTTCTTT.

The sample holds many counts of this clonotype. The chain joins TRBV5-1 to TRBJ2-7; D is unclear. The CDR3 runs 14 residues. The germline CDR1 and CDR2 sequences are SGHRS and YFSETQ. Deletions cut 0 bases from V and 3 bases from J, with 10 bases between. The CDR3 sequence: CASSLGLRSYEQYF. CDR3 DNA sequence: TGCGCCAGCAGCTTGGGGCTTAGAAGCTACGAGCAGTACTTC.

This clonotype was seen a handful of times. This sequence may be a read error, since a much larger clone differs from it by one base. This chain joins TRBV15 and TRBJ2-7; D is perhaps TRBD1 (6 bases). Germline V gives CDR1 LNHNV, CDR2 YYDKDF (reference sequence). The CDR3 totals 15 residues. CDR3 protein: CATSKHRELSYEPYF. CDR3 coding DNA: TGTGCCACCAGCAAGCACAGGGAATTAAGTTACGAGCCGTACTTC.

J is TRBJ2-5 and V is TRBV20-1; 9 positions agree with TRBD2. The CDR3 has 15 amino acids. Unmatched junction bases numbered 7, after V lost 3 bases and J lost 2 bases. Germline CDR1 reads DFQATT; CDR2 reads SNEGSKA (reference sequence). The CDR3: CSASRSGRGQETQYF. The CDR3 bases are TGCAGTGCTAGTCGTAGCGGGAGAGGGCAAGAGACCCAGTACTTC.

This clonotype was detected ten times or more. V and J are TRBV20-1 and TRBJ1-1; no definite D call. Germline CDR1 DFQATT, CDR2 SNEGSKA (reference sequence). CDR3 size: 11 residues. Trimming removed 6 bases at V and 6 bases at J, with 11 bases between. The CDR3 loop reads CSAHSWPEAFF. CDR3 sequence (DNA): TGCAGTGCCCACAGCTGGCCTGAAGCTTTCTTT.

This clonotype was seen repeatedly, ten times or more. The rearrangement links TRBV28 to TRBJ2-3; 10 bases map to TRBD2. V dropped 3 bases and J dropped 0; count of bases not matched to a gene: 3. CDR1 is MDHEN and CDR2 is SYDVKM in the germline V gene. This CDR3 region has 16 residues. CDR3 coding DNA: TGTGCCAGCAGTTTGGGACTAGCGCCTAGCACAGATACGCAGTATTTT. It translates to CASSLGLAPSTDTQYF.

The sample holds many counts of this clonotype. The chain recombines TRBV2 with TRBJ2-3; 7 bases agree with TRBD1. Germline CDR1 reads SNHLY; CDR2 reads FYNNEI. This CDR3 contains 14 residues. Trimming cost V 4 bases and J 5 bases; bases outside gene matches: 6. CDR3 DNA: TGTGCCAGCAGTGTTCGACAGGGTGAAGATACGCAGTATTTT. Amino acid sequence: CASSVRQGEDTQYF.

The table lists this clonotype with many counts. The chain carries TRBV9 and TRBJ2-7, with 14 bases that match TRBD2. The CDR3 has 15 residues. Germline V gene sequence: CDR1 SGDLS, CDR2 YYNGEE. V was pared by 0 bases and J by 7 bases, with 3 bases of the junction left unmatched. The CDR3 loop is CASSVEGLAGVEQYF. As DNA, the CDR3 is TGTGCCAGCAGCGTAGAGGGACTAGCGGGAGTTGAGCAGTACTTC.